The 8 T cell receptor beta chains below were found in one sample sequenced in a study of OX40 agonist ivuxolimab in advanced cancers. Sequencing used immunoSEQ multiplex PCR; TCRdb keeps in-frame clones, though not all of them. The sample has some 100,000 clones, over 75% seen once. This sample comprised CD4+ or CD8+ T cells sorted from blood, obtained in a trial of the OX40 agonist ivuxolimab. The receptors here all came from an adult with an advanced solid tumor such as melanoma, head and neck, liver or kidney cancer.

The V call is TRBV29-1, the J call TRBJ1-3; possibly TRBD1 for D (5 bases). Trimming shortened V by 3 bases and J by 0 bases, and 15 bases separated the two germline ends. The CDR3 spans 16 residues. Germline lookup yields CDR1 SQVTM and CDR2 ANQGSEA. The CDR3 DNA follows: TGCAGCGTTGACAAAACAGGTGGAGCCTCTGGAAACACCATATATTTT. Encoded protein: CSVDKTGGASGNTIYF.

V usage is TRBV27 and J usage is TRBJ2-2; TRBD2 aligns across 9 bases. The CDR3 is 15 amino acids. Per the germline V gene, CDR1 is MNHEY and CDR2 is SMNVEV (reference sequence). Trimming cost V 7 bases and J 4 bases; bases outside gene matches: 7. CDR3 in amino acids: CASTRAGGPTGELFF. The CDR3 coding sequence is TGTGCCAGCACCCGGGCGGGAGGGCCCACCGGGGAGCTGTTTTTT.

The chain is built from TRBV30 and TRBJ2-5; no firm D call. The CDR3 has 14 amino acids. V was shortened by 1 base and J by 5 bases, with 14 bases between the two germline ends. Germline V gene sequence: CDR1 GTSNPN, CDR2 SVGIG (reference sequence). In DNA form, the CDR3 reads TGTGCCTGGAGTGGGGCAGCTATCGGGGAGACCCAGTACTTC. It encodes CAWSGAAIGETQYF.

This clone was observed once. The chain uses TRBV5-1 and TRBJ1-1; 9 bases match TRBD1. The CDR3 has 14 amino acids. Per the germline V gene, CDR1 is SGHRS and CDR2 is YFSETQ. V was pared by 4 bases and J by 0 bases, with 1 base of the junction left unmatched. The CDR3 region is CASSGTGMNTEAFF. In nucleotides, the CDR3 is TGCGCCAGCAGCGGGACAGGGATGAACACTGAAGCTTTCTTT.

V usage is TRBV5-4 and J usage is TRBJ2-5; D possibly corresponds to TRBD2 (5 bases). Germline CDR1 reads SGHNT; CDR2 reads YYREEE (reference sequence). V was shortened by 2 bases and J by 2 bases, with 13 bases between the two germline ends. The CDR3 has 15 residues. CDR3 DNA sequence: TGTGCCAGCAGCTTAATGTCAGGAGGACAAGAGACCCAGTACTTC. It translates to CASSLMSGGQETQYF.

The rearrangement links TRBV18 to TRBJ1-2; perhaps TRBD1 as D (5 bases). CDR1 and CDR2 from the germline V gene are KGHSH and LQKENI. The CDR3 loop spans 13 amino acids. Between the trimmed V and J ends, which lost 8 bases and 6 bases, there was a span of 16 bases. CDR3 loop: CASTIQGRHGYTF. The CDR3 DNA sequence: TGTGCCAGCACTATTCAGGGACGGCATGGCTACACCTTC.

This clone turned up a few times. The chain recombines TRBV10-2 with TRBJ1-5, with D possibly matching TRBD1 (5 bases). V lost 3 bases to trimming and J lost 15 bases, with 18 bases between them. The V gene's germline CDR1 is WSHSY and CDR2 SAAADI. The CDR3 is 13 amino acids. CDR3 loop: CASSDLYSGHPHF. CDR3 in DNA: TGCGCCAGCAGTGACCTGTACAGTGGACATCCGCATTTT.

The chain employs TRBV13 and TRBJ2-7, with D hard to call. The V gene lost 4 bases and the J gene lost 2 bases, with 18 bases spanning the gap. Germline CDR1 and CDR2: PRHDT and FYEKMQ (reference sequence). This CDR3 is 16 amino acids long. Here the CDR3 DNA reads TGTGCCAGCAGCTGGGGTATCGCTAGTTCCGCCTACGAGCAGTACTTC. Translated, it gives CASSWGIASSAYEQYF.